Presented here are 22 T cell receptor beta chains from one specimen sequenced in a study of early T cells in non-severe SARS-CoV-2 infection. A single record per CDR3 protein comes from TCRdb applying MiXCR to the 5' RACE reads. Of around 64,000 distinct CDR3 sequences listed, approximately 10% were seen once; the top ten hold 6% to 7%. Specimen: whole blood. Source of these receptors: an adult who was a healthcare worker with PCR-confirmed SARS-CoV-2 infection or an uninfected control (not recorded which).

The CDR3 nucleotides are TGTGCCAGCAGAGAGGACCCCATGAGGGAAAAACTGTTTTTT. As protein: CASREDPMREKLFF. The chain is built from TRBV6-2 or TRBV6-3 and TRBJ1-4; no clear D gene. Germline loops: CDR1 MNHEY, CDR2 SVGEGT. The CDR3 length is 14 residues. V was pared by 6 bases and J by 8 bases, with 16 bases between.

This clonotype was counted only a few times. The chain carries TRBV20-1 and TRBJ2-7; no clear D gene. This CDR3 region has 13 residues. Germline V gives CDR1 DFQATT, CDR2 SNEGSKA (reference sequence). V lost 5 bases and J 3 bases, leaving 14 bases between the germline ends. The CDR3 DNA sequence: TGCAGTGCTGGATCCGGGCCGTACTACGAGCAGTACTTC. This translates into CSAGSGPYYEQYF.

This clonotype was seen only a few times. This chain links TRBV29-1 with TRBJ1-2; 12 nucleotides match TRBD1. CDR1 is SQVTM and CDR2 is ANQGSEA in the germline V gene. This CDR3 is built from 13 residues. The V and J ends lost 4 bases and 8 bases, in that order; junction bases with no gene match: 5. The DNA of the CDR3 is TGCAGCGTTGCGGGACAGGGGGCGGCCGGCTACACCTTC. Encoded protein: CSVAGQGAAGYTF.

This clonotype was seen repeatedly, ten times or more. The chain recombines TRBV5-1 with TRBJ2-3, with D maybe TRBD2 (6 bases). V lost 2 bases, J lost 0 bases, and 10 bases lay in between. This CDR3 contains 15 residues. Germline loops: CDR1 SGHRS, CDR2 YFSETQ. DNA of the CDR3: TGCGCCAGCAGCTTCAAAAGCGGGAGCACAGATACGCAGTATTTT. Encoded protein: CASSFKSGSTDTQYF.

This clonotype was recorded a few times. In DNA form, the CDR3 reads TGTGCCAGCAGCTCGACAGGGTTCGGTGGCTACACCTTC. Translation gives CASSSTGFGGYTF. V usage is TRBV7-2 and J usage is TRBJ1-2, with 7 bases identical to TRBD1. This CDR3 region has 13 residues. Germline CDR1 SGHTA, CDR2 FQGNSA. The junction had 6 bases not matched to a gene; V was cut back by 4 bases and J by 7 bases.

V gene TRBV4-1 combines with J gene TRBJ2-7, with D perhaps matching TRBD1 or TRBD2 (5 bases each). Germline V gene sequence: CDR1 MGHRA, CDR2 YSYEKL. The CDR3 loop spans 17 amino acids. Deletions cut 0 bases from V and 3 bases from J, with 18 bases between. CDR3 in DNA: TGCGCCAGCAGCCAAGATCTTGTGGGGGTGAGGGGCTACGAGCAGTACTTC. Protein: CASSQDLVGVRGYEQYF.

In its sample, this clonotype was seen many times. This rearrangement joins TRBV30 to TRBJ2-6, with 7 nucleotides matching TRBD2. Per germline, CDR1 GTSNPN and CDR2 SVGIG (reference sequence). This CDR3 contains 17 residues. Trimming at V came to 3 bases and at J to 4 bases, leaving 12 bases not matched to a gene. The CDR3: CAWRRGRVGRGANVLTF. Written as DNA, the CDR3 is TGTGCCTGGAGAAGAGGCAGGGTCGGGAGGGGGGCCAACGTCCTGACTTTC.

In this sample, this clonotype turned up many times. The chain has TRBV4-3 and TRBJ1-2; no clear D gene. CDR3 length: 15 amino acids. Germline CDR1 and CDR2: LGHNA and YSLEER. Trimming left V 0 bases short and J 8 bases short, with 16 bases between. The CDR3 bases are TGCGCCAGCAGCCAAGATCTTAGGGTCCCTGCCGGCTACACCTTC. It codes for CASSQDLRVPAGYTF.

This clonotype was picked up a small number of times. The chain carries TRBV7-9 and TRBJ2-3, with D hard to call. Per germline, CDR1 SEHNR and CDR2 FQNEAQ (reference sequence). Trimming pared 8 bases from V and 2 bases from J, leaving 5 bases between. The CDR3 totals 11 residues. DNA for the CDR3: TGTGCCAGCTCCAACACAGATACGCAGTATTTT. Translating gives CASSNTDTQYF.

As DNA, the CDR3 is TGTGCCAGCAGCTTAAGGACAGACAGCACAGATACGCAGTATTTT. Encoded protein: CASSLRTDSTDTQYF. V usage is TRBV7-9 and J usage is TRBJ2-3; D possibly corresponds to TRBD1 (6 bases). Germline V gene lookup returns CDR1 SEHNR and CDR2 FQNEAQ (reference sequence). This CDR3 has 15 amino acids. Deletions cut 2 bases from V and 0 bases from J, with 9 bases between.

This clonotype was detected a few times. The chain links TRBV4-1 to TRBJ2-7, with D unresolved. This CDR3 comprises 16 residues. Deletions cut 0 bases from V and 0 bases from J, with 12 bases between. The V gene's germline CDR1 is MGHRA and CDR2 YSYEKL. CDR3 protein: CASSQERRRASYEQYF. The CDR3, as DNA: TGCGCCAGCAGCCAAGAACGGCGGAGAGCCTCCTACGAGCAGTACTTC.

The chain recombines TRBV30 with TRBJ2-3; a weak D match, TRBD2 (6 bases). V was shortened by 4 bases and J by 6 bases, with 14 bases between the two germline ends. CDR3 length: 13 amino acids. Looked up from germline, CDR1 is GTSNPN and CDR2 is SVGIG (reference sequence). CDR3 protein: CAWNTGVGDTQYF. The CDR3 DNA sequence: TGTGCCTGGAATACGGGGGTCGGGGATACGCAGTATTTT.

In its sample, this clonotype was seen a few times. V and J are TRBV4-1 and TRBJ2-3, with 8 bases matching TRBD2. Germline values: CDR1 MGHRA, CDR2 YSYEKL. The ends lost 4 bases at V and 2 bases at J; junction bases unmatched: 5. The length of the CDR3 is 15 residues. The CDR3 DNA is TGCGCCAGCAGCCTAACTAGCGGCCCCACAGATACGCAGTATTTT. Translated: CASSLTSGPTDTQYF.

This clonotype has a count of ten or more. V usage is TRBV7-3 and J usage is TRBJ2-5, with TRBD1 matching over 7 bases. CDR1 and CDR2 from the germline V gene are SGHTA and FQGTGA. The CDR3 is 14 amino acids. The ends lost 2 bases at V and 2 bases at J; junction bases unmatched: 2. CDR3 residues: CASSLVGQQETQYF. For the CDR3, the DNA is TGTGCCAGCAGCTTAGTGGGACAGCAAGAGACCCAGTACTTC.

The chain couples TRBV5-1 to TRBJ2-1; TRBD2 agrees at 8 bases. Trimming took 0 bases from V and 6 from J; bases not matched to a gene: 5. CDR3 length equals 15 residues. CDR1 and CDR2 (germline): SGHRS, YFSETQ. The CDR3 region has the DNA TGCGCCAGCAGCTTGGTGATAGCGGGATCCAATGAGCAGTTCTTC. The encoded protein is CASSLVIAGSNEQFF. The full variable domain, completed using reference TRBV5-1 and TRBJ2-1, is KAGVTQTPRYLIKTRGQQVTLSCSPISGHRSVSWYQQTPGQGLQFLFEYFSETQRNKGNFPGRFSGRQFSNSRSEMNVSTLELGDSALYLCASSLVIAGSNEQFFGPGTRLTVL.

This clonotype was seen at least ten times. This chain uses TRBV20-1 with TRBJ2-3, with 7 bases aligning to TRBD2. The CDR3 consists of 15 residues. Looked up from germline, CDR1 is DFQATT and CDR2 is SNEGSKA (reference sequence). Trimming cost V 2 bases and J 1 base; bases outside gene matches: 6. DNA of the CDR3: TGCAGTGCTAGAAGCTGGGGAGGGGGCACAGATACGCAGTATTTT. Residues: CSARSWGGGTDTQYF.

The table lists this clonotype with many counts. This chain links TRBV7-3 with TRBJ2-5, with D perhaps being TRBD1 or TRBD2 (6 bases each). The CDR3 totals 15 residues. V shed 3 bases and J shed 3 bases, with 14 bases lying between them. Germline V gene lookup returns CDR1 SGHTA and CDR2 FQGTGA. CDR3 DNA sequence: TGTGCCAGCAGCTTGGGGGCTAGCGTTGAAGAGACCCAGTACTTC. Translated, it gives CASSLGASVEETQYF.

The CDR3 DNA is TGTGCCAGCGGCAAAGACAGGCTCTCCTACAATGAGCAGTTCTTC. This translates into CASGKDRLSYNEQFF. The rearrangement uses TRBV12-3 or TRBV12-4 and TRBJ2-1, with D perhaps matching TRBD1 (6 bases). Deletions cut 8 bases from V and 0 bases from J, with 14 bases between. The CDR3 loop spans 15 amino acids.

In this sample, this clonotype turned up a few times. This chain joins TRBV10-2 and TRBJ2-7; 7 bases match TRBD2. V trimming: 7 bases; J trimming: 1 base; junction bases outside the gene matches: 10. CDR3 length equals 15 residues. Germline V lookup: CDR1 WSHSY, CDR2 SAAADI. CDR3: CASTRTAGFSYEQYF. CDR3 DNA sequence: TGCGCCAGCACCCGCACAGCGGGGTTTTCCTACGAGCAGTACTTC.

This clonotype was detected many times. The J gene is TRBJ2-3, the V gene TRBV3-1; no firm D call. The CDR3 sequence is 15 residues long. Germline-derived CDR1 and CDR2 are LGHDT and YNNKEL (reference sequence). Between the trimmed V and J ends, which lost 0 bases and 4 bases, there was a span of 11 bases. CDR3 nucleotide sequence: TGTGCCAGCAGCCAAGATGGGGTCGCTGCAGATACGCAGTATTTT. Translated, it gives CASSQDGVAADTQYF.

There are a few counts of this clonotype. The gene calls are TRBV30 and TRBJ2-5; D is possibly TRBD2 (6 bases). The ends were cut back, 4 bases at V and 3 bases at J, with 12 bases in the middle. This CDR3 has 13 amino acids. The V gene's germline CDR1 is GTSNPN and CDR2 SVGIG (reference sequence). CDR3 DNA: TGTGCCTGGAACGGGAGAAGGGAAGAGACCCAGTACTTC. Translation: CAWNGRREETQYF.

This chain connects TRBV3-1 to TRBJ2-7; D not certain. The germline V gene has CDR1 LGHDT and CDR2 YNNKEL (reference sequence). V lost 1 base and J 0 bases, leaving 7 bases between the germline ends. The CDR3 runs to 14 residues. The DNA of the CDR3 is TGTGCCAGCAGCCAAGGGTGGTCCTCCTACGAGCAGTACTTC. Residues: CASSQGWSSYEQYF.